What follows are 6 T cell receptor beta chains derived from one specimen sequenced in a study of control samples from healthy donors and cancer patients. Produced via immunoSEQ multiplex PCR; TCRdb's table is partial and in-frame only. Of some 74,000 clones in the sample, 94% were seen once. The sequenced sample consisted of blood. The receptors here all came from a woman aged 25 to 39 in good health.

The DNA for the CDR3 is TGTGCCTGGAGTGTACAGGGAAACATTCAGTACTTC. This codes for CAWSVQGNIQYF. The V gene is TRBV30, the J gene TRBJ2-4, with D possibly being TRBD1 (6 bases). The V end was cut by 0 bases, the J end by 6 bases, with 6 bases between. This CDR3 region has 12 residues. The germline V gene encodes CDR1 GTSNPN and CDR2 SVGIG (reference sequence).

This clone has a single count. The chain recombines TRBV24-1 with TRBJ2-1; the D is unclear. CDR3 size: 12 residues. V was trimmed by 5 bases and J by 5 bases, leaving 6 bases between them. Germline loops: CDR1 KGHDR, CDR2 SFDVKD. The CDR3 reads CATSVGHNEQFF. DNA for the CDR3: TGTGCCACCAGTGTGGGTCACAATGAGCAGTTCTTC.

This chain connects TRBV14 to TRBJ2-1, with 9 bases aligning to TRBD2. Germline values: CDR1 SGHDN, CDR2 FVKESK. The CDR3 is 16 residues long. V shed 1 base and J 4 bases; nucleotides not matched to a gene: 5. CDR3 sequence reads: CASSQVMRGGYNEQFF. In DNA, the CDR3 is TGTGCCAGCAGCCAAGTAATGCGGGGGGGATACAATGAGCAGTTCTTC.

The V and J genes are TRBV10-3 and TRBJ2-3; 8 bases line up with TRBD2. CDR3 size: 16 residues. Trimming cost V 2 bases and J 7 bases; bases outside gene matches: 11. Germline CDR1 ENHRY, CDR2 SYGVKD. CDR3 DNA sequence: TGTGCCATCAGTGAGGAAGGGGAAAGCGGGGGACATACGCAGTATTTT. It encodes CAISEEGESGGHTQYF.

The chain couples TRBV5-1 to TRBJ1-1; D unresolved. The germline V and J ends were trimmed by 5 bases and 11 bases, with 13 bases remaining between them. Germline loops: CDR1 SGHRS, CDR2 YFSETQ. The CDR3 sequence is 11 residues long. The CDR3 protein is CASREDGEAFF. CDR3 in DNA: TGCGCCAGCAGGGAGGACGGTGAGGCTTTCTTT.

The chain couples TRBV30 to TRBJ2-1; maybe TRBD2 (5 bases). Trimming took 3 bases from V and 6 from J, leaving 15 bases between them. Germline-derived CDR1 and CDR2 are GTSNPN and SVGIG (reference sequence). The length of the CDR3 is 14 residues. CDR3 bases: TGTGCCTGGAGCGGACTCGGGGATCTCAATGAGCAGTTCTTC. Protein sequence: CAWSGLGDLNEQFF.